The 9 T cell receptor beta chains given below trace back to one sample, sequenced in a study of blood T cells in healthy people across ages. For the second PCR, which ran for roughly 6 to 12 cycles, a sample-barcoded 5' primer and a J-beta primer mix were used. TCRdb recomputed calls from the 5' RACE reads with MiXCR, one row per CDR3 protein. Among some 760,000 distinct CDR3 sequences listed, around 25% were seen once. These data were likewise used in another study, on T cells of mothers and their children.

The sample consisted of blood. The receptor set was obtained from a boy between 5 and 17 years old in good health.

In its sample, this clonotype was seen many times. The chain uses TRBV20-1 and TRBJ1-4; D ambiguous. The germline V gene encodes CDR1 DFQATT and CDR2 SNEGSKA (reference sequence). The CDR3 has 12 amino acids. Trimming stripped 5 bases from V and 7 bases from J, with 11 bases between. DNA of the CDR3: TGCAGTGCTCCCAGCCCCAGTGAAAAACTGTTTTTT. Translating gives CSAPSPSEKLFF.

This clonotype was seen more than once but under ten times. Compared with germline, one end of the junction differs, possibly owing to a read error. CDR3 sequence reads: CSGSTGGAGEVFF. In DNA, the CDR3 is TGCAGCGGTTCTACAGGGGGCGCAGGTGAAGTTTTCTTT. This sequence joins TRBV29-1 and TRBJ1-1, with 9 nucleotides matching TRBD1. This CDR3 has 13 amino acids. The V gene's germline CDR1 is SQVTM and CDR2 ANQGSEA. The variable domain in full, completed from reference TRBV29-1 and TRBJ1-1, reads SAVISQKPSRDICQRGTSLTIQCQVDSQVTMMFWYRQQPGQSLTLIATANQGSEATYESGFVIDKFPISRPNLTFSTLTVSNMSPEDSSIYLCSGSTGGAGEVFFGQGTRLTVV.

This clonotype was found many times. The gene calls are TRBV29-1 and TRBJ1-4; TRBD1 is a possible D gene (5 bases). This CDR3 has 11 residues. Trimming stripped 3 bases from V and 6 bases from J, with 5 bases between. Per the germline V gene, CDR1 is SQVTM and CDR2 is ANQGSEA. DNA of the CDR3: TGCAGCGTTGAGGGGGATGAAAAACTGTTTTTT. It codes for CSVEGDEKLFF.

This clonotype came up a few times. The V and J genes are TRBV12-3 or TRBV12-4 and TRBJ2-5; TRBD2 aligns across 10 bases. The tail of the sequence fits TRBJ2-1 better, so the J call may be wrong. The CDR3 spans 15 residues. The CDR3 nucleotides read TGTGCCAGCAGTTTTACTAGCGGGGCGGGAAATGAGCAGTTCTTC. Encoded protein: CASSFTSGAGNEQFF.

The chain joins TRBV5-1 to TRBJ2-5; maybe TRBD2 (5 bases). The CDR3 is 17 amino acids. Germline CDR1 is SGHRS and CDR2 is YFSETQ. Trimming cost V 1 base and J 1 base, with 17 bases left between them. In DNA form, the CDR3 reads TGCGCCAGCAGCTTGTCCTTGGTAGAGGGAAGCCAAGAGACCCAGTACTTC. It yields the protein CASSLSLVEGSQETQYF.

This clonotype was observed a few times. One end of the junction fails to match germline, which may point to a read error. Written as DNA, the CDR3 is TGCGGTGCTAGAGATGGCCAGGGGGCTTACTATGGCTACACCTTC. Residues: CGARDGQGAYYGYTF. The chain is built from TRBV20-1 and TRBJ1-2; 8 positions match TRBD1. Germline assignment: CDR1 DFQATT and CDR2 SNEGSKA (reference sequence). The CDR3 is 15 amino acids.

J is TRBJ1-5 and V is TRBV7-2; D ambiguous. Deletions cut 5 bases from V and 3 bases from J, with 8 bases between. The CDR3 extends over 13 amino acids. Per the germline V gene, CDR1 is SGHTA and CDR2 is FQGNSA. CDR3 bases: TGTGCCAGCAGCGTTGAGCTCAATCAGCCCCAGCATTTT. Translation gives CASSVELNQPQHF.

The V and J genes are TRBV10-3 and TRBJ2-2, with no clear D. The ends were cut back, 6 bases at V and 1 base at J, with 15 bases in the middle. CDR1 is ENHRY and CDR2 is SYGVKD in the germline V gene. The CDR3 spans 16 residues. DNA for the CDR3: TGTGCCATCAGACCCAAAAATCTTGGGAACACCGGGGAGCTGTTTTTT. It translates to CAIRPKNLGNTGELFF.

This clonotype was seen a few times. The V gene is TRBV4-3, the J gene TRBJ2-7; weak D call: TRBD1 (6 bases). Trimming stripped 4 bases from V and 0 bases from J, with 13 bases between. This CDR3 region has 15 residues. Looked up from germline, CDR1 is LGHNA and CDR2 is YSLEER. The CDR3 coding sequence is TGCGCCAGCAGCCCTGGAGACAGGAGCTCCTACGAGCAGTACTTC. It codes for CASSPGDRSSYEQYF.